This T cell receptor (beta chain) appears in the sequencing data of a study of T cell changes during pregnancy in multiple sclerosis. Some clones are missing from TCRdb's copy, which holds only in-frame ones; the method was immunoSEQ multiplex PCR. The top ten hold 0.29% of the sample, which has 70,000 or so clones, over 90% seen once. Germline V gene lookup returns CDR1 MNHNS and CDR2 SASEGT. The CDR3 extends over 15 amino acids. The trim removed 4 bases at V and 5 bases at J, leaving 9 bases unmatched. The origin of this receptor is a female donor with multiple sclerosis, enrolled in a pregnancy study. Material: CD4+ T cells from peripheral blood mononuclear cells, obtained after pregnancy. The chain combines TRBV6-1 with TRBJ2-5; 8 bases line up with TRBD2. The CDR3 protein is CASSGAGALVETQYF. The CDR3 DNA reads TGTGCCAGCAGTGGAGCGGGAGCTCTAGTTGAGACCCAGTACTTC.